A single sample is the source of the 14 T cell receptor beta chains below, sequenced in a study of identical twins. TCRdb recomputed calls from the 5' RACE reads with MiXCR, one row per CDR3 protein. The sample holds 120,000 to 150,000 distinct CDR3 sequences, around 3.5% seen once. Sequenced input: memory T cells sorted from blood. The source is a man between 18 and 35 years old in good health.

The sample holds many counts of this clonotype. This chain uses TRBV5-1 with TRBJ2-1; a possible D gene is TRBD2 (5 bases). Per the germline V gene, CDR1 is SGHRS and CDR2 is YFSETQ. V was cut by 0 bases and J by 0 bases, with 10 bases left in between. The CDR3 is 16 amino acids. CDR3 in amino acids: CASSLGGPSSYNEQFF. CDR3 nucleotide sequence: TGCGCCAGCAGCTTGGGCGGGCCCAGCTCCTACAATGAGCAGTTCTTC.

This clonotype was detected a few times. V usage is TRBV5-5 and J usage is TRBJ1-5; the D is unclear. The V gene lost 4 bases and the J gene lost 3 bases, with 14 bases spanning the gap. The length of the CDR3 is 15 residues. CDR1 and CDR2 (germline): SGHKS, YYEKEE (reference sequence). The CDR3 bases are TGTGCCAGCAGCCCCTCTCGGATTATCAATCAGCCCCAGCATTTT. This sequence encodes CASSPSRIINQPQHF.

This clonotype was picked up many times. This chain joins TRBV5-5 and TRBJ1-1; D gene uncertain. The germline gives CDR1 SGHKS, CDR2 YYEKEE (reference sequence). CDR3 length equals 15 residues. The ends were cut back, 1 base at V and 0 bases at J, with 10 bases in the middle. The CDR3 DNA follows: TGTGCCAGCAGCTTGATGTCGGGGATGAACACTGAAGCTTTCTTT. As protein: CASSLMSGMNTEAFF.

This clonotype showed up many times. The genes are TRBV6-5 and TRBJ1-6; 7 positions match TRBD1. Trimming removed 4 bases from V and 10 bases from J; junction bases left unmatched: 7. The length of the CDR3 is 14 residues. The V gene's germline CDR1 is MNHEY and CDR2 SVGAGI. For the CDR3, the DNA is TGTGCCAGCAGTTTTGATAACAGGGGATCACCCCTCCACTTT. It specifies CASSFDNRGSPLHF.

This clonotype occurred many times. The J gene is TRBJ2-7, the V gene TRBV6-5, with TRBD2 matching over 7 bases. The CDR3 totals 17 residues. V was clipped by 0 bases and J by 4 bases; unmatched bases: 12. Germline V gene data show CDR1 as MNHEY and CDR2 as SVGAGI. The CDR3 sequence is CASSYSGRAGRQYEQYF. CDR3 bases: TGTGCCAGCAGTTACTCGGGGAGGGCCGGTCGTCAATACGAGCAGTACTTC.

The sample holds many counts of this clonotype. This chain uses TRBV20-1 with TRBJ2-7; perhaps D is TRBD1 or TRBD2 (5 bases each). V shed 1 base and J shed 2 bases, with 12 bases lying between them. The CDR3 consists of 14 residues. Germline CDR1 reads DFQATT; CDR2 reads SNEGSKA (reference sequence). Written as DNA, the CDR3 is TGCAGTGCTAGAGGGGAAGGGACGGCCTACGAGCAGTACTTC. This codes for CSARGEGTAYEQYF.

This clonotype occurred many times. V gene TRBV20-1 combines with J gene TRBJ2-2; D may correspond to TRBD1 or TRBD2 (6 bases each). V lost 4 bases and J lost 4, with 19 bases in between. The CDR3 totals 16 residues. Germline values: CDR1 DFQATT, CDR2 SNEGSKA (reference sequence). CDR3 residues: CSATNGGGLRTGELFF. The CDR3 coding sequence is TGCAGTGCTACAAACGGGGGCGGTTTGCGCACCGGGGAGCTGTTTTTT.

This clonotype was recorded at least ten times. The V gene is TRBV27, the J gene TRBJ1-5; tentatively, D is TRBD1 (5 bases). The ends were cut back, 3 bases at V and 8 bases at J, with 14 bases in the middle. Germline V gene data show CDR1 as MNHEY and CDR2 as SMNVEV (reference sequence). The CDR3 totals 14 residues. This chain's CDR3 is CASSFITGGEPQHF. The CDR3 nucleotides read TGTGCCAGCAGTTTCATCACAGGAGGAGAGCCCCAGCATTTT.

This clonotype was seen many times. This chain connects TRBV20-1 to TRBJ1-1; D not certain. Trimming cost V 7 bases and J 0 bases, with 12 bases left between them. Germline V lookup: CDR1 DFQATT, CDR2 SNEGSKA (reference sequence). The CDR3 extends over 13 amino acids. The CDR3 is CSVRLSMNTEAFF. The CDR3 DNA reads TGCAGTGTGAGGCTCTCGATGAACACTGAAGCTTTCTTT.

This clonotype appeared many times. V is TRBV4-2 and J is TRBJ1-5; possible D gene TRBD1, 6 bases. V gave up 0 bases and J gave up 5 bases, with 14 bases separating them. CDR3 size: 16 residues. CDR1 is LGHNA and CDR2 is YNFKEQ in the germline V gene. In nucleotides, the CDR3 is TGTGCCAGCAGCCAAGATCAGAGGGGGAGTTATCAGCCCCAGCATTTT. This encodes CASSQDQRGSYQPQHF.

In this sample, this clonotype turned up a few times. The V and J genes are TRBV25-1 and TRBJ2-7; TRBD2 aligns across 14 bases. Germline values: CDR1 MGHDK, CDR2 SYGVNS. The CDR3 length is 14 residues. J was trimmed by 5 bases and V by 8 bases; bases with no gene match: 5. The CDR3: CASGGLAGEHEQYF. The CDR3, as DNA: TGTGCCAGCGGGGGACTAGCGGGAGAACACGAGCAGTACTTC.

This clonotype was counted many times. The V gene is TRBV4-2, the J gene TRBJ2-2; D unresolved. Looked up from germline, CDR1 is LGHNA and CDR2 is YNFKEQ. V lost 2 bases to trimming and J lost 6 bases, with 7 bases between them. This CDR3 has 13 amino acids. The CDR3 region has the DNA TGTGCCAGCAGCCAATATGAGGCCGGGGAGCTGTTTTTT. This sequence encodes CASSQYEAGELFF.

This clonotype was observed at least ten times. The CDR3 here is CSARPGGNYNEQFF. The CDR3 DNA reads as TGCAGTGCTAGACCGGGGGGGAACTACAATGAGCAGTTCTTC. The rearrangement uses TRBV20-1 and TRBJ2-1; TRBD2 aligns across 8 bases. The CDR3 length is 14 residues. The V gene's germline CDR1 is DFQATT and CDR2 SNEGSKA (reference sequence). V trimming: 2 bases; J trimming: 3 bases; junction bases outside the gene matches: 3.

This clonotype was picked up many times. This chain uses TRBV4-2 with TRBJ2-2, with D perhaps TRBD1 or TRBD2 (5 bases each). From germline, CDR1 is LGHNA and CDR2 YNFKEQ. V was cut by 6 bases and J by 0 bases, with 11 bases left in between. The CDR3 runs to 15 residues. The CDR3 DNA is TGTGCCAGCAGAACCCGGGGCGCGAACACCGGGGAGCTGTTTTTT. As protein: CASRTRGANTGELFF.